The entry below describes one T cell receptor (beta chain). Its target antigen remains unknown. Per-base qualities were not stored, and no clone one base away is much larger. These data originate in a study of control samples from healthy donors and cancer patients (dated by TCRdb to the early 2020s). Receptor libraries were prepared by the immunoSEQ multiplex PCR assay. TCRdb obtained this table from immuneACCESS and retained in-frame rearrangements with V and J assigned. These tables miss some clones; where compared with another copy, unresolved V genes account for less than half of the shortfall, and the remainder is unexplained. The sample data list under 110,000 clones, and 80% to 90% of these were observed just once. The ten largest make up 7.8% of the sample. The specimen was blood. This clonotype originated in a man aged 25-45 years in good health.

The CDR3 protein is CASSENSNQPQHF. In nucleotides, the sequence is TGTGCCAGCAGCGAGAATAGCAATCAGCCCCAGCATTTT. The chain couples TRBV3-1 (or the pseudogene TRBV3-2) to TRBJ1-5; the D gene is unclear. Sequences LGHDT (CDR1) and YNNKEL (CDR2) are obtained from the germline V gene (reference sequence). V and J lose 5 bases and 0 bases, and a span of 5 bases separates them. CDR3 length: 13 amino acids, cysteine to phenylalanine. This entry keeps only the CDR3 DNA: 39 bases, framed from base 1.